This T cell receptor beta chain was profiled in a study of metastatic and nonmetastatic thyroid tumors. Study context: It was across blood and tumor or nodule tissue from malignant and benign thyroid patients that repertoires were compared.

TCRdb re-called clones via MiXCR from the PCR reads. There are 30,000 to 35,000 clones in the sample; 17% occur only once, and about 7% lies in the top ten. The table lists this clone with many counts. Every patient underwent thyroid surgery untreated. Germline V lookup: CDR1 MNHEY, CDR2 SMNVEV (reference sequence). The length of the CDR3 is 13 residues. V was shortened by 5 bases and J by 9 bases, with 11 bases between the two germline ends. Sequencing input: blood. The chain employs TRBV27 and TRBJ1-6; no clear D. This TCR derives from a female donor with papillary thyroid cancer or a benign thyroid nodule (not recorded which). Some clones in this sample may be carry-over from other donors' samples. Here the CDR3 reads CASSTHGSSPLHF. DNA of the CDR3: TGTGCCAGCAGTACTCATGGGAGTTCACCCCTCCACTTT.